What follows are 20 T cell receptor beta chains derived from one specimen sequenced in a study of metastatic and nonmetastatic thyroid tumors. With MiXCR, TCRdb called clones anew from the PCR reads. The sample yields tens of thousands of clones, around 12% seen once. No patient received treatment before thyroid surgery. Sequencing was done on a sample of tumor tissue. The receptor source for this set is a female donor with papillary thyroid cancer or a benign thyroid nodule (not recorded which). Some clones in this sample may be carry-over from other donors' samples.

This clone has at least ten counts. The same CDR3 is also encoded by other DNA sequences in this sample. This sequence joins TRBV27 and TRBJ1-1; TRBD1 matches at 7 bases. The V gene's germline CDR1 is MNHEY and CDR2 SMNVEV (reference sequence). After removal of 5 bases from V and 10 bases from J, the junction contained 10 bases not matched to a gene. CDR3 length: 13 amino acids. The CDR3, as DNA: TGTGCCAGCAGTCCGGGGGACAGCGCGTCAGCTTTCTTT. Translation: CASSPGDSASAFF.

This clone has only a few counts. The chain has TRBV6-2 or TRBV6-3 and TRBJ2-7; TRBD1 is a possible D gene (6 bases). Germline CDR1 MNHEY, CDR2 SVGEGT. This CDR3 comprises 19 residues. Between the trimmed V and J ends, which lost 7 bases and 1 base, there was a span of 29 bases. The CDR3 region has the DNA TGTGCCAGCATCCCCCGCTGGGGACATGGGGCTCGCTCTTCCTACGAGCAGTACTTC. Translated: CASIPRWGHGARSSYEQYF.

By proportion, this clone is medium-sized. The genes are TRBV2 and TRBJ2-7; 8 nucleotides agree with TRBD2. V shed 5 bases, J shed 6 bases, and the junction held 9 bases outside the gene matches. Germline CDR1 and CDR2: SNHLY and FYNNEI. This CDR3 has 14 residues. CDR3 sequence: CASSIPGLGAEQYF. CDR3 DNA sequence: TGTGCCAGCAGTATCCCGGGACTAGGGGCCGAGCAGTACTTC.

This clone was picked up many times. This chain uses TRBV7-9 with TRBJ1-2; TRBD1 might be the D (5 bases). The CDR3 length is 13 residues. V dropped 5 bases and J dropped 4 bases, with 11 bases sitting between them. Germline CDR1 reads SEHNR; CDR2 reads FQNEAQ (reference sequence). This CDR3 is CASSRQTLYGYTF. Here the CDR3 DNA reads TGTGCCAGCAGCCGACAGACCCTCTATGGCTACACCTTC.

The chain couples TRBV6-1 to TRBJ1-5, with a tentative D call TRBD1 (5 bases). Germline CDR1 and CDR2: MNHNS and SASEGT. The CDR3 runs to 15 residues. Between the trimmed V and J ends, which lost 6 bases and 5 bases, there was a span of 17 bases. The CDR3 sequence: CASSQRDLRHQPQHF. The DNA for the CDR3 is TGTGCCAGCAGCCAGAGGGACCTAAGGCATCAGCCCCAGCATTTT.

The table lists this clone with many counts. V gene TRBV5-4 combines with J gene TRBJ1-5; D is possibly TRBD1 (5 bases). Per germline, CDR1 SGHNT and CDR2 YYREEE (reference sequence). There are 15 residues in the CDR3. Trimming took 9 bases from V and 0 from J, leaving 16 bases between them. The CDR3 is CATKHRGGSNQPQHF. In nucleotides, the CDR3 is TGTGCCACCAAGCACCGGGGGGGTAGCAATCAGCCCCAGCATTTT. Based on the CDR3 plus reference TRBV5-4 and TRBJ1-5, the full variable domain is ETGVTQSPTHLIKTRGQQVTLRCSSQSGHNTVSWYQQALGQGPQFIFQYYREEENGRGNFPPRFSGLQFPNYSSELNVNALELDDSALYLCATKHRGGSNQPQHFGDGTRLSIL.

This clone was observed a handful of times. This may stem from a read error, because a much larger clone lies one nucleotide away. Other DNA sequences in the same sample also yield this CDR3. The V and J genes are TRBV9 and TRBJ2-7; D gene ambiguous. CDR3 length: 13 residues. Germline V gives CDR1 SGDLS, CDR2 YYNGEE. Trimming removed 3 bases at V and 0 bases at J, with 7 bases between. The CDR3 spells CASSAPSSYEQYF. The CDR3 region has the DNA TGTGCCAGCAGCGCCCCTAGCTCCTACGAGCAGTACTTC. The full variable domain, its missing parts supplied by reference TRBV9 and TRBJ2-7, is DSGVTQTPKHLITATGQRVTLRCSPRSGDLSVYWYQQSLDQGLQFLIQYYNGEERAKGNILERFSAQQFPDLHSELNLSSLELGDSALYFCASSAPSSYEQYFGPGTRLTVT.

V gene TRBV6-2 or TRBV6-3 combines with J gene TRBJ2-7, with D possibly TRBD2 on 6 matching bases. CDR3 length: 11 residues. Germline V gives CDR1 MNHEY, CDR2 SVGEGT. The V end lost 6 bases, the J end lost 10 bases, and 13 bases lay between the germline ends. The CDR3 region is CASSRGIEQYF. The CDR3 DNA sequence: TGTGCCAGCAGCCGGGGGATCGAACAGTACTTC.

This clone was counted at least ten times. This rearrangement joins TRBV5-1 to TRBJ2-5; D could derive from TRBD1 or TRBD2 (6 bases each). Germline CDR1 is SGHRS and CDR2 is YFSETQ. Trimming shortened V by 0 bases and J by 7 bases, and 19 bases separated the two germline ends. The CDR3 extends over 16 amino acids. The CDR3 loop is CASSLEGGGLAVTQYF. In DNA, the CDR3 is TGCGCCAGCAGCTTGGAGGGGGGAGGCTTGGCGGTGACCCAGTACTTC.

This clone was found many times. The sample has other DNA sequences that encode this CDR3 too. This chain links TRBV5-1 with TRBJ1-1; D gene uncertain. The V gene's germline CDR1 is SGHRS and CDR2 YFSETQ. The CDR3 sequence is 14 residues long. The V gene lost 1 base and the J gene lost 4 bases, with 11 bases spanning the gap. Here the CDR3 reads CASSLYGHGTEAFF. The CDR3 region has the DNA TGCGCCAGCAGCTTGTACGGGCACGGCACTGAAGCTTTCTTT.

This clone was seen a few times. The gene calls are TRBV4-1 and TRBJ2-3, with D maybe TRBD1 (6 bases). The length of the CDR3 is 18 residues. The V end lost 0 bases, the J end lost 2 bases, and 18 bases lay between the germline ends. The germline V gene encodes CDR1 MGHRA and CDR2 YSYEKL. This chain's CDR3 is CASSQDTGPYTVTDTQYF. Written as DNA, the CDR3 is TGCGCCAGCAGCCAAGATACAGGGCCCTACACGGTCACAGATACGCAGTATTTT.

Regarding this clone: Relative to the germline gene, one junction end is altered; a read error may explain this. The chain joins TRBV5-1 to TRBJ2-1; 10 positions agree with TRBD2. The germline V gene encodes CDR1 SGHRS and CDR2 YFSETQ. This CDR3 contains 16 residues. CDR3 sequence reads: CASSRITGLAANDQFF. The CDR3 DNA reads TGCGCCAGCAGTCGAATCACAGGACTAGCGGCTAATGATCAGTTCTTC.

This clone has at least ten counts. The chain joins TRBV19 to TRBJ2-3; TRBD2 matches 7 bases. This CDR3 is 15 amino acids long. Trimming removed 6 bases from V and 6 bases from J; junction bases left unmatched: 12. Germline loops: CDR1 LNHDA, CDR2 SQIVND (reference sequence). In nucleotides, the CDR3 is TGTGCCAGTAGATACGGTCCTAGCGGTTCGGATACGCAGTATTTT. Translation: CASRYGPSGSDTQYF.

Ten or more counts support this clone. The V call is TRBV24-1, the J call TRBJ2-7; TRBD1 aligns across 7 bases. V was pared by 3 bases and J by 6 bases, with 7 bases of the junction left unmatched. Germline assignment: CDR1 KGHDR and CDR2 SFDVKD. This CDR3 spans 14 amino acids. The chain's CDR3 is CATSDPMTGTEQYF. CDR3 sequence (DNA): TGTGCCACCAGTGATCCTATGACAGGGACCGAGCAGTACTTC.

This clone was seen more than once but under ten times. The chain joins TRBV6-1 to TRBJ2-7; 10 bases map to TRBD2. Germline V lookup: CDR1 MNHNS, CDR2 SASEGT. The V segment lost 4 bases and the J segment 5 bases; nucleotides outside the gene matches: 8. The CDR3 loop spans 15 amino acids. The CDR3 DNA sequence: TGTGCCAGCAGTGGACGAGCGGGAGGGCCAAACGAGCAGTACTTC. Residues: CASSGRAGGPNEQYF.

On this clone itself: At one of its ends the junction is not consistent with the germline gene, which may arise from a read error. V gene TRBV20-1 combines with J gene TRBJ2-4; no firm D call. Germline lookup yields CDR1 DFQATT and CDR2 SNEGSKA (reference sequence). The CDR3 extends over 13 amino acids. The CDR3 here is CSARGTSYNEQLF. The CDR3 region has the DNA TGCAGTGCTAGAGGGACCTCCTACAATGAGCAGCTCTTC.

Ten or more counts support this clone. The V and J genes are TRBV27 and TRBJ2-1; 12 nucleotides line up with TRBD2. This CDR3 is built from 17 residues. In germline, CDR1 is MNHEY, CDR2 SMNVEV (reference sequence). With 6 bases clipped from V and 6 bases from J, the junction kept 12 bases outside the gene matches. CDR3 in amino acids: CASSTGLAGLRTNEQFF. CDR3 nucleotide sequence: TGTGCCAGCAGCACGGGACTAGCGGGTCTCCGGACCAATGAGCAGTTCTTC.

Only a few counts were recorded for this clone. A much larger clone lies one base from this, so it may be a read error. The rearrangement links TRBV6-1 to TRBJ1-2; 7 nucleotides match TRBD1. This CDR3 is built from 11 residues. The germline V gene encodes CDR1 MNHNS and CDR2 SASEGT. Trimming cost V 10 bases and J 8 bases; bases outside gene matches: 7. The CDR3 coding sequence is TGTGCCATCAGGGGGTTTACGGGCTACACCTTC. Encoded protein: CAIRGFTGYTF.

As for this clone: This sequence may be a read error, since a much larger clone differs from it by one base. At the DNA level, this CDR3 is encoded by other sequences in the same sample as well. V and J are TRBV24-1 and TRBJ2-7; D gene unclear. Germline V lookup: CDR1 KGHDR, CDR2 SFDVKD. The CDR3 has 13 residues. The CDR3 spells CATSAESNYEQYF. As DNA, the CDR3 is TGTGCCACCAGTGCAGAATCCAACTACGAGCAATACTTC.

Ten or more counts support this clone. The chain links TRBV2 to TRBJ1-1; the match to TRBD1 covers 8 bases. Looked up from germline, CDR1 is SNHLY and CDR2 is FYNNEI. The CDR3 contains 14 residues. Trimming at V came to 7 bases and at J to 4 bases, leaving 8 bases not matched to a gene. CDR3 coding DNA: TGTGCCAGCAAACTCGACAGGGGACCCACTGAAGCTTTCTTT. This translates into CASKLDRGPTEAFF.